Below are 9 T cell receptor beta chains sequenced from a single sample in a study of blood T cells in healthy people across ages. Through a sample-barcoded 5' primer and a J-beta primer mix, a second PCR was run for roughly 6 to 12 cycles. One entry per CDR3 protein results from TCRdb running MiXCR on the 5' RACE reads. This table has around 500,000 distinct CDR3 sequences, around 27% appearing once. In addition, the sample was reused for a study of T cells of mothers and their children.

The sample comprised blood. These receptors all come from a boy aged 2-15 years in good health.

There are many counts of this clonotype. The chain recombines TRBV4-3 with TRBJ2-6; tentatively, D is TRBD1 (6 bases). Germline V CDR1 and CDR2: LGHNA, YSLEER. V dropped 0 bases and J dropped 0 bases, with 6 bases sitting between them. CDR3 length equals 16 residues. The CDR3 nucleotides read TGCGCCAGCAGCCAAGAGACAGGCTCTGGGGCCAACGTCCTGACTTTC. Translated, it gives CASSQETGSGANVLTF.

This clonotype was observed a handful of times. The chain has TRBV7-2 and TRBJ2-7; no definite D call. Trimming pared 8 bases from V and 4 bases from J, leaving 9 bases between. The CDR3 runs to 11 residues. Germline CDR1 SGHTA, CDR2 FQGNSA. CDR3 in DNA: TGTGCCAGCCGGCTCGGATACGAGCAGTACTTC. It is translated as CASRLGYEQYF.

This clonotype turned up a few times. The chain uses TRBV4-1 and TRBJ1-2; no clear D. CDR3 length: 15 residues. The V gene's germline CDR1 is MGHRA and CDR2 YSYEKL. The V end lost 1 base, the J end lost 0 bases, and 9 bases lay between the germline ends. The CDR3 bases are TGCGCCAGCAGCCAAGTCCTCTCAGCTAACTATGGCTACACCTTC. It encodes CASSQVLSANYGYTF.

The rearrangement links TRBV30 to TRBJ2-1; D is tentatively TRBD1 or TRBD2 (6 bases each). From germline, CDR1 is GTSNPN and CDR2 SVGIG (reference sequence). V lost 2 bases to trimming and J lost 4 bases, with 15 bases between them. The CDR3 extends over 15 amino acids. The chain's CDR3 is CAWSPGARHYNEQFF. The CDR3 DNA sequence: TGTGCCTGGAGTCCGGGGGCTAGACATTACAATGAGCAGTTCTTC.

This clonotype was observed a handful of times. The chain has TRBV20-1 and TRBJ2-5, with 10 bases matching TRBD2. The J call could be wrong; TRBJ2-1 is a better fit for the DNA end. The CDR3 is 15 residues long. The V gene's germline CDR1 is DFQATT and CDR2 SNEGSKA (reference sequence). Here the CDR3 DNA reads TGCAGTGCCGTTAACCTAGCGGGAGTTGGGAATGAGCAGTTCTTC. Translation gives CSAVNLAGVGNEQFF.

The sample holds a few counts of this clonotype. The V call is TRBV6-6, the J call TRBJ1-2; 7 bases are a match to TRBD1. J lost 7 bases, V lost 0 bases, and 5 bases had no gene match. From germline, CDR1 is MNHNY and CDR2 SVGAGI (reference sequence). The length of the CDR3 is 14 residues. The CDR3 DNA follows: TGTGCCAGCAGTTACTCGACAGACAGGGTTGGCTACACCTTC. Its protein is CASSYSTDRVGYTF.

The rearrangement joins TRBV29-1 to TRBJ2-3, with 12 nucleotides matching TRBD2. V lost 4 bases and J lost 1; bases outside the gene matches: 6. Germline CDR1 SQVTM, CDR2 ANQGSEA. The CDR3 totals 16 residues. CDR3 sequence: CSVGGTSGFGTDTQYF. The CDR3 DNA sequence: TGCAGCGTTGGAGGGACTAGCGGGTTTGGCACAGATACGCAGTATTTT.

The rearrangement uses TRBV29-1 and TRBJ1-2, with D maybe TRBD1 (5 bases). The length of the CDR3 is 16 residues. V was trimmed by 3 bases and J by 0 bases, leaving 17 bases between them. Germline V gene lookup returns CDR1 SQVTM and CDR2 ANQGSEA. The CDR3 loop reads CSVEVVQVTANYGYTF. The CDR3 nucleotides read TGCAGCGTTGAGGTGGTACAGGTCACAGCTAACTATGGCTACACCTTC.

The chain employs TRBV28 and TRBJ2-4; no clear D gene. With 4 bases removed from V and 0 bases from J, the gap between germline ends came to 16 bases. CDR1 and CDR2 (germline): MDHEN, SYDVKM. The CDR3 length is 17 residues. CDR3 protein: CASSSALVLRAKNIQYF. In DNA form, the CDR3 reads TGTGCCAGCAGTTCAGCCCTTGTCCTGAGAGCCAAAAACATTCAGTACTTC.